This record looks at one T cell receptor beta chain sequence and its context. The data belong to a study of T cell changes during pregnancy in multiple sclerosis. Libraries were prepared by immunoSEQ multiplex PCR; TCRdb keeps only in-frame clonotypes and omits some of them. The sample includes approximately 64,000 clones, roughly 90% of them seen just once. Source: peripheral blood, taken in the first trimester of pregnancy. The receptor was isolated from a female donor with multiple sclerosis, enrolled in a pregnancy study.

CDR3 sequence: CSVERQGTDTQYF. The CDR3 region has the DNA TGCAGCGTTGAAAGGCAGGGAACAGATACGCAGTATTTT. The V and J genes are TRBV29-1 and TRBJ2-3; possible D gene TRBD1, 5 bases. The germline CDR1 and CDR2 sequences are SQVTM and ANQGSEA. V was pared by 2 bases and J by 3 bases, with 9 bases between. The CDR3 is 13 residues long.